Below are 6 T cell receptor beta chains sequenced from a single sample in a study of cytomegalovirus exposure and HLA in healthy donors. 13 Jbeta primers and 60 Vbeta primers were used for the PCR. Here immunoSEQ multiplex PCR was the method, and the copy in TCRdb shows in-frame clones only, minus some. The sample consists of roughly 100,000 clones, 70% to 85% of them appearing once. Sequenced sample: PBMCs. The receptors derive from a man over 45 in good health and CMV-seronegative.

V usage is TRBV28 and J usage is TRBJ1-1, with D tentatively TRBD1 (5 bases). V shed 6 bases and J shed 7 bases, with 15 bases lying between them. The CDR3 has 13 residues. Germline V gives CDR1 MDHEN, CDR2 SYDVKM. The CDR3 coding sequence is TGTGCCAGCAGCCTGGGACGGGAGGGTGAAGCTTTCTTT. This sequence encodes CASSLGREGEAFF.

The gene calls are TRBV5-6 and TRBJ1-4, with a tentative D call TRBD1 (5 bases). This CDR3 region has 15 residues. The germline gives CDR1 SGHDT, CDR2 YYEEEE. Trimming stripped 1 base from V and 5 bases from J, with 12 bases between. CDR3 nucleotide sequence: TGTGCCAGCAGCTTGACGCCAGGGCGGAATGAAAAACTGTTTTTT. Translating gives CASSLTPGRNEKLFF.

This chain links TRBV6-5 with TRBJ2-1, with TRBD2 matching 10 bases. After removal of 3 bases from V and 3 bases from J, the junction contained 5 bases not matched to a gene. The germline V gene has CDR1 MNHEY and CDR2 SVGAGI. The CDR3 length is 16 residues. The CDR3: CASSYELAGVYNEQFF. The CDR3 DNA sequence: TGTGCCAGCAGTTATGAGCTAGCGGGGGTCTACAATGAGCAGTTCTTC.

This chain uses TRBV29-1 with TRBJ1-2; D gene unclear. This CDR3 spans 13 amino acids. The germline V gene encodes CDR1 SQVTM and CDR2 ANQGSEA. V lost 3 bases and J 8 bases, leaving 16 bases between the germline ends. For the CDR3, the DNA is TGCAGCGTTGACAAGGAGGAGGGTTCCGGCTACACCTTC. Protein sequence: CSVDKEEGSGYTF.

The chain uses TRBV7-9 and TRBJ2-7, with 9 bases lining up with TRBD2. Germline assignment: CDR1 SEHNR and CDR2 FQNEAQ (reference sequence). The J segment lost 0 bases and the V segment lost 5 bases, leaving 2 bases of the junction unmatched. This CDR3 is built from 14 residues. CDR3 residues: CASSPTSGSYEQYF. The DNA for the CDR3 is TGTGCCAGCAGCCCGACTAGCGGCTCCTACGAGCAGTACTTC.

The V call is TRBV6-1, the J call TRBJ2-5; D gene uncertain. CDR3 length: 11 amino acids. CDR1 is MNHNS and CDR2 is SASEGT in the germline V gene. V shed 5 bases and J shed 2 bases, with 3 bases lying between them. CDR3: CASSLQETQYF. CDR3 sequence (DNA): TGTGCCAGCAGTCTACAAGAGACCCAGTACTTC.